What follows are 30 T cell receptor beta chains derived from one specimen sequenced in a study of T cell responses to AZD1222 COVID-19 vaccine. The method was immunoSEQ multiplex PCR; TCRdb's version includes in-frame clones alone and lacks a portion of them. The sample shows around 110,000 clones, approximately 85% of them seen only once. The sample consisted of peripheral blood, taken on day 0 of MenACWY control vaccination. These receptors were obtained from an adult in good health.

The DNA of the CDR3 is TGTGCCAGCAGCTTAGTTTTCCGGGGGGCAGGCACTGAAGCTTTCTTT. Translation: CASSLVFRGAGTEAFF. The chain has TRBV7-8 and TRBJ1-1; perhaps TRBD1 as D (6 bases). Germline V gene data show CDR1 as SGHVS and CDR2 as FQNEAQ. CDR3 size: 16 residues. V lost 1 base to trimming and J lost 4 bases, with 16 bases between them.

This sequence joins TRBV24-1 and TRBJ1-2; TRBD1 matches at 10 bases. V shed 4 bases and J 7 bases; nucleotides not matched to a gene: 8. The CDR3 is 15 amino acids. Germline-derived CDR1 and CDR2 are KGHDR and SFDVKD. CDR3: CATSEGRQGAAGYTF. CDR3 in DNA: TGTGCCACCAGTGAGGGCAGACAGGGGGCCGCTGGCTACACCTTC.

V gene TRBV19 combines with J gene TRBJ1-3; TRBD1 might be the D (5 bases). The CDR3 has 15 residues. In germline, CDR1 is LNHDA, CDR2 SQIVND (reference sequence). V dropped 1 base and J dropped 2 bases, with 9 bases sitting between them. CDR3 in amino acids: CASSIGDYAGNTIYF. CDR3 DNA: TGTGCCAGTAGTATAGGGGACTACGCTGGAAACACCATATATTTT.

CDR3 DNA: TGTGCCAGCAGCGCAACTCGAGGGGGTAGGGACACTGAAGCTTTCTTT. The encoded protein is CASSATRGGRDTEAFF. V usage is TRBV7-2 and J usage is TRBJ1-1; D is possibly TRBD1 (6 bases). The CDR3 is made up of 16 amino acids. V lost 5 bases to trimming and J lost 3 bases, with 19 bases between them. Germline CDR1 is SGHTA and CDR2 is FQGNSA.

V usage is TRBV4-2 and J usage is TRBJ1-2, with 12 bases that match TRBD1. J gave up 7 bases and V 0 bases, and 12 bases lay outside the gene matches. CDR1 is LGHNA, CDR2 YNFKEQ, per germline. This CDR3 has 18 residues. This CDR3 reads CASSQDVSGTGGGSGYTF. For the CDR3, the DNA is TGTGCCAGCAGCCAAGACGTCTCCGGGACAGGGGGCGGAAGTGGCTACACCTTC.

This clone was observed a handful of times. V is TRBV10-2 and J is TRBJ1-6, with a weak D call TRBD1 (5 bases). The CDR3 covers 14 residues. The germline gives CDR1 WSHSY, CDR2 SAAADI. The ends were cut back, 4 bases at V and 9 bases at J, with 13 bases in the middle. CDR3 bases: TGCGCCAGCAGTGTAACCGGGGGTGGTTCACCCCTCCACTTT. It specifies CASSVTGGGSPLHF.

On this clone itself: The same CDR3 is also encoded by other DNA sequences in this sample. The chain has TRBV5-6 and TRBJ1-2; 12 bases map to TRBD1. CDR1 and CDR2 from the germline V gene are SGHDT and YYEEEE. CDR3 size: 14 residues. Trimming took 4 bases from V and 5 from J; bases not matched to a gene: 3. The DNA of the CDR3 is TGTGCCAGCAGCCGGGACAGGGGGCTATATGGCTACACCTTC. It translates to CASSRDRGLYGYTF.

V is TRBV19 and J is TRBJ1-2; TRBD1 aligns across 9 bases. Germline V gene sequence: CDR1 LNHDA, CDR2 SQIVND (reference sequence). This CDR3 is 13 amino acids long. V lost 6 bases and J lost 2; bases outside the gene matches: 1. Here the CDR3 reads CASRGQGNYGYTF. CDR3 DNA sequence: TGTGCCAGTAGAGGACAGGGGAACTATGGCTACACCTTC.

The chain recombines TRBV5-4 with TRBJ2-2; possible D gene TRBD2, 5 bases. The CDR3 length is 14 residues. V lost 4 bases and J lost 4, with 11 bases in between. CDR1 is SGHNT and CDR2 is YYREEE in the germline V gene (reference sequence). In DNA form, the CDR3 reads TGTGCCAGCAGCATGGAGGTTGGCACCGGGGAGCTGTTTTTT. It yields the protein CASSMEVGTGELFF.

The genes are TRBV29-1 and TRBJ2-5, with TRBD1 as a possible D gene (6 bases). CDR3 length: 14 residues. The V end lost 1 base, the J end lost 1 base, and 10 bases lay between the germline ends. Germline V gives CDR1 SQVTM, CDR2 ANQGSEA. CDR3 sequence: CSVEVPRGQETQYF. The CDR3 DNA follows: TGCAGCGTTGAAGTGCCCAGGGGCCAAGAGACCCAGTACTTC.

V and J are TRBV7-2 and TRBJ1-1; D ambiguous. The CDR3 consists of 14 residues. V was clipped by 5 bases and J by 4 bases, with 14 bases between them. The germline gives CDR1 SGHTA, CDR2 FQGNSA. This CDR3 reads CASSPRRATTEAFF. DNA of the CDR3: TGTGCCAGCAGCCCCAGGCGGGCGACCACTGAAGCTTTCTTT.

This chain connects TRBV5-6 to TRBJ1-3; D gene unclear. V shed 0 bases and J shed 7 bases, with 11 bases lying between them. CDR1 SGHDT and CDR2 YYEEEE come from the germline V gene. The CDR3 runs to 14 residues. CDR3 DNA: TGTGCCAGCAGCTTGGTCTCCATTGGGAACACCATATATTTT. Its protein is CASSLVSIGNTIYF.

This rearrangement joins TRBV19 to TRBJ2-3, with D unclear. Per the germline V gene, CDR1 is LNHDA and CDR2 is SQIVND (reference sequence). Trimming cost V 4 bases and J 5 bases, with 10 bases left between them. The CDR3 runs 13 residues. The CDR3 region is CASSTIHGDTQYF. CDR3 nucleotides: TGTGCCAGTAGTACCATACATGGAGATACGCAGTATTTT.

A word on this clone: The junction departs from germline at one end; a sequencing error may be responsible. The J gene is TRBJ1-2, the V gene TRBV4-1, with D hard to call. This CDR3 spans 14 amino acids. Germline values: CDR1 MGHRA, CDR2 YSYEKL. The CDR3 nucleotides read TGCGCCAGCAGCCAAGTCTTCGGCCAGCCAGTTTATCCCTTC. Translating it yields CASSQVFGQPVYPF.

The V gene is TRBV10-2, the J gene TRBJ2-3; 8 bases fit TRBD2. There are 15 residues in the CDR3. The germline V gene encodes CDR1 WSHSY and CDR2 SAAADI. The ends lost 6 bases at V and 2 bases at J; junction bases unmatched: 7. The CDR3 sequence: CASRKAGANTDTQYF. The CDR3 region has the DNA TGCGCCAGCAGAAAAGCGGGGGCCAACACAGATACGCAGTATTTT.

CDR3 in amino acids: CASSVGTGAMNTEAFF. The CDR3 DNA sequence: TGTGCCAGTAGTGTGGGGACAGGGGCAATGAACACTGAAGCTTTCTTT. The rearrangement joins TRBV19 to TRBJ1-1, with 10 bases that match TRBD1. Trimming cost V 5 bases and J 0 bases; bases outside gene matches: 6. From germline, CDR1 is LNHDA and CDR2 SQIVND (reference sequence). The CDR3 length is 16 residues.

A single count supports this clone. The gene calls are TRBV7-8 and TRBJ1-4, with 9 bases lining up with TRBD1. Germline V gene sequence: CDR1 SGHVS, CDR2 FQNEAQ. This CDR3 is built from 15 residues. J gave up 7 bases and V 4 bases, and 7 bases lay outside the gene matches. In DNA form, the CDR3 reads TGTGCCAGCAGCTCTAGGGACAGGGACCGTGAAAAACTGTTTTTT. Amino acid sequence: CASSSRDRDREKLFF.

The chain is built from TRBV29-1 and TRBJ2-7; D possibly corresponds to TRBD1 (5 bases). Germline loops: CDR1 SQVTM, CDR2 ANQGSEA. This CDR3 has 15 residues. V gave up 4 bases and J gave up 2 bases, with 18 bases separating them. The CDR3 DNA is TGCAGCGTTGGGAAGCGATCAGGGCCAGCCTACGAGCAGTACTTC. Protein product: CSVGKRSGPAYEQYF.

This clone was observed a single time. The V gene is TRBV7-2, the J gene TRBJ2-5; the D call may be TRBD1 or TRBD2 (7 bases each). CDR1 is SGHTA and CDR2 is FQGNSA in the germline V gene. V was pared by 5 bases and J by 5 bases, with 15 bases between. The CDR3 extends over 14 amino acids. Here the CDR3 DNA reads TGTGCCAGCAGCGCAGGGGGGGCCCGGGAGACCCAGTACTTC. It encodes CASSAGGARETQYF.

This chain joins TRBV14 and TRBJ2-5; 11 bases align to TRBD2. CDR1 and CDR2 from the germline V gene are SGHDN and FVKESK. CDR3 length: 16 amino acids. Germline trimming cut 1 base from V and 5 bases from J; bases unmatched to any gene: 6. CDR3 protein: CASSQVPTSGGETQYF. CDR3 DNA sequence: TGTGCCAGCAGCCAAGTTCCCACTAGCGGGGGCGAGACCCAGTACTTC.

This clone has just a few counts. The J gene is TRBJ1-2, the V gene TRBV19, with D maybe TRBD1 (6 bases). The CDR3 sequence is 14 residues long. V was pared by 5 bases and J by 5 bases, with 15 bases between. Germline CDR1 reads LNHDA; CDR2 reads SQIVND (reference sequence). The CDR3 is CASSRQARSYGYTF. CDR3 nucleotides: TGTGCCAGTAGTCGACAGGCGAGGTCTTATGGCTACACCTTC.

The gene calls are TRBV5-1 and TRBJ2-1; TRBD2 aligns across 8 bases. CDR3 size: 15 residues. V dropped 2 bases and J dropped 3; count of bases not matched to a gene: 4. Germline CDR1 and CDR2: SGHRS and YFSETQ. CDR3 residues: CASSLSLAGYNEQFF. The CDR3 nucleotides are TGCGCCAGCAGCTTATCCCTAGCGGGCTACAATGAGCAGTTCTTC.

The genes are TRBV5-1 and TRBJ1-5, with TRBD1 matching 10 bases. CDR1 is SGHRS, CDR2 YFSETQ, per germline. J lost 5 bases, V lost 0 bases, and 2 bases had no gene match. The CDR3 is 15 residues long. CDR3: CASSLDGQGDQPQHF. CDR3 bases: TGCGCCAGCAGCTTGGATGGACAGGGGGATCAGCCCCAGCATTTT.

The chain recombines TRBV7-2 with TRBJ2-4; 7 bases line up with TRBD2. Germline CDR1 reads SGHTA; CDR2 reads FQGNSA. V was pared by 0 bases and J by 6 bases, with 2 bases of the junction left unmatched. The CDR3 extends over 14 amino acids. CDR3 nucleotides: TGTGCCAGCAGCTTAGCGGGGGGGGTAAACATTCAGTACTTC. This codes for CASSLAGGVNIQYF.

This rearrangement joins TRBV6-4 to TRBJ1-2, with 8 bases identical to TRBD1. Germline trimming cut 6 bases from V and 5 bases from J; bases unmatched to any gene: 8. Germline V gives CDR1 MRHNA, CDR2 SNTAGT. The CDR3 extends over 14 amino acids. CDR3 sequence: CASRRTGNSYGYTF. The DNA for the CDR3 is TGTGCCAGCAGGCGGACAGGGAATTCTTATGGCTACACCTTC.

This chain links TRBV2 with TRBJ2-6; D is ambiguous. CDR1 SNHLY and CDR2 FYNNEI come from the germline V gene. The CDR3 spans 15 residues. V was clipped by 5 bases and J by 0 bases, with 8 bases between them. CDR3 sequence (DNA): TGTGCCAGCAGTCAGGAGAACTCTGGGGCCAACGTCCTGACTTTC. Translating gives CASSQENSGANVLTF.

This clone has a handful of counts. The V call is TRBV4-3, the J call TRBJ1-1; D is unresolved. Germline V gene sequence: CDR1 LGHNA, CDR2 YSLEER. V lost 0 bases and J 4 bases, leaving 12 bases between the germline ends. The CDR3 has 15 residues. CDR3 residues: CASSQDRALGTEAFF. CDR3 nucleotides: TGCGCCAGCAGCCAAGATCGGGCCTTAGGCACTGAAGCTTTCTTT.

The chain couples TRBV7-3 to TRBJ1-1; D remains ambiguous. The V end lost 2 bases, the J end lost 0 bases, and 4 bases lay between the germline ends. Germline lookup yields CDR1 SGHTA and CDR2 FQGTGA. CDR3 length equals 13 residues. DNA of the CDR3: TGTGCCAGCAGCTTATCTGTGAACACTGAAGCTTTCTTT. Translated, it gives CASSLSVNTEAFF.

This clone was found a few times. V and J are TRBV7-2 and TRBJ1-5; no definite D call. The V end lost 4 bases, the J end lost 6 bases, and 16 bases lay between the germline ends. CDR1 is SGHTA and CDR2 is FQGNSA in the germline V gene. The CDR3 has 15 amino acids. The CDR3 loop reads CASSSQPLGGQPQHF. The DNA of the CDR3 is TGTGCCAGCAGCTCACAGCCTCTTGGTGGTCAGCCCCAGCATTTT.

The rearrangement links TRBV6-2 or TRBV6-3 to TRBJ1-5; unclear D gene. V was shortened by 3 bases and J by 2 bases, with 8 bases between the two germline ends. CDR1 and CDR2 (germline): MNHEY, SVGEGT. The CDR3 runs 14 residues. This CDR3 reads CASSYKVGNQPQHF. In DNA, the CDR3 is TGTGCCAGCAGTTATAAGGTAGGCAATCAGCCCCAGCATTTT.